This T cell receptor beta chain was documented in a study of blood T cell repertoires in COVID-19. Trimming cost V 0 bases and J 0 bases, with 6 bases left between them. Germline V gene data show CDR1 as MNHEY and CDR2 as SVGAGI. CDR3 length equals 15 residues. TCRdb keeps only in-frame clones here, not all; method: immunoSEQ multiplex PCR. This sample yields 350,000 to 400,000 clones, of which 75% to 90% are seen a single time; 1% belongs to the top ten. This clonotype was obtained from a man aged 18 to 29 who had recovered from COVID-19. This chain links TRBV6-5 with TRBJ1-3; D remains ambiguous. Material: PBMCs or T cells enriched from blood (not recorded which). The DNA for the CDR3 is TGTGCCAGCAGTTACTCGGGCAACTCTGGAAACACCATATATTTT. As protein: CASSYSGNSGNTIYF.